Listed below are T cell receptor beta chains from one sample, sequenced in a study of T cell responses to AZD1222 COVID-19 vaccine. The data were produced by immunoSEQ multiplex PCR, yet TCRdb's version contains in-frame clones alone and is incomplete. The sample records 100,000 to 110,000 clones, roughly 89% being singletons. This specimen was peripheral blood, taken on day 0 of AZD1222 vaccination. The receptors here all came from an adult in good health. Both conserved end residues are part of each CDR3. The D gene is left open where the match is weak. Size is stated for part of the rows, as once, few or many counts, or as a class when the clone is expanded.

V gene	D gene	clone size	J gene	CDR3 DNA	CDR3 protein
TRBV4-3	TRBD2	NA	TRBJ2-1	TGCGCCAGCAGCCAGACCCTCGGACTAGCGGGAGAGAACAATGAGCAGTTCTTC	CASSQTLGLAGENNEQFF
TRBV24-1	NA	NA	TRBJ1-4	TGTGCCACCAGTGACTCAGGGCGTACTAATGAAAAACTGTTTTTT	CATSDSGRTNEKLFF
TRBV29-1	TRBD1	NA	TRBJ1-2	TGCAGCGTTTCCCCGCTTGCTCTGACAGGGCCCAACTATGGCTACACCTTC	CSVSPLALTGPNYGYTF
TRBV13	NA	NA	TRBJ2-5	TGTGCCAGCAGCTTAGTAACGACAGATGATCAAGAGACCCAGTACTTC	CASSLVTTDDQETQYF
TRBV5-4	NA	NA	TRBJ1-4	TGTGCCAGCAGCTTAGACACCGGGTTTTCGGAAAAACTGTTTTTT	CASSLDTGFSEKLFF
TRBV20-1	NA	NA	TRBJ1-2	TGCAGTGCTAGTTACATGGGCAGTAACTATGGCTACACCTTC	CSASYMGSNYGYTF
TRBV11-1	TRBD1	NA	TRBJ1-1	TGTGCCAGCAGCTCCGTGACAGGGTGGGACACTGAAGCTTTCTTT	CASSSVTGWDTEAFF
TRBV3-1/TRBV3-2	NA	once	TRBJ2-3	TGTGCCAGCAGCCTCGGGACCGGACGCACAGATACGCAGTATTTT	CASSLGTGRTDTQYF
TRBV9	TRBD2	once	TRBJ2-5	TGTGCCAGCAGCGTAGCGGGGGGACCGGAGACCCAGTACTTC	CASSVAGGPETQYF
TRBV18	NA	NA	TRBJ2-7	TGTGCCAGCTCACCCCTACAGGGTCTCGGAGAGCAGTACTTC	CASSPLQGLGEQYF
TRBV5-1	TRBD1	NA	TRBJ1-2	TGCGCCAGCAGTGCCGGGACAGTAGCGAGTGGCGGCTACACCTTC	CASSAGTVASGGYTF
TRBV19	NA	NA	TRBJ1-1	TGTGCCAGTAGTACCCCCACAGGGTGGGGGACTGAAGCTTTCTTT	CASSTPTGWGTEAFF
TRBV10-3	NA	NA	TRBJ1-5	TGTGCCATCAGACAGGGAAATCAGCCCCAGCATTTT	CAIRQGNQPQHF
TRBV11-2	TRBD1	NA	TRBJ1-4	TGTGCCAGCAGCTTGGTCCGACAGGGACTGTTTTTT	CASSLVRQGLFF
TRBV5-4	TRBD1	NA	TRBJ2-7	TGTGCCAGCAGCAAACCGGGACAGCAGTCCTACGAGCAGTACTTC	CASSKPGQQSYEQYF
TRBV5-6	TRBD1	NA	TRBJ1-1	TGTGCCAGCAGCGCCGCCACCGGGACAGGGGTAACTGAAGCTTTCTTT	CASSAATGTGVTEAFF
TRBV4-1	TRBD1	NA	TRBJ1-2	TGCGCCAGCAGGCAACAGGGGGCCTACTATGGCTACACCTTC	CASRQQGAYYGYTF
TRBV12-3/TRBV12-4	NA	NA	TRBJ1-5	TGTGCCAGCAGTGACGAGGGGAATCAGCCCCAGCATTTT	CASSDEGNQPQHF
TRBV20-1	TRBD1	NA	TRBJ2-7	TGCAGTGCTAGTTGGGACAGGGGCCACGAGCAGTACTTC	CSASWDRGHEQYF
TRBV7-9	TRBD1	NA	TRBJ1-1	TGTGCCAGCAGCTCACAGGGGCCAACGAGCATCTTCTTT	CASSSQGPTSIFF
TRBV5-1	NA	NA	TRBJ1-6	TGCGCCACCGGGACTGGTGTAGATTCACCCCTCCACTTT	CATGTGVDSPLHF
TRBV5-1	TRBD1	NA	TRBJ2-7	TGCGCCAGCAGCTTGGGGACAGGGCCCTACGAGCAGTACTTC	CASSLGTGPYEQYF
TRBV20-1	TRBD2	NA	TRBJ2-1	TGCAGTGCTAGTAGTATGGTCTGGCGGGGGGGCCTCAACTACAATGAGCAGTTCTTC	CSASSMVWRGGLNYNEQFF
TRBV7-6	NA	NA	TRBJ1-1	TGTGCCAGCAGCTCGAACGGAGGGAACACTGAAGCTTTCTTT	CASSSNGGNTEAFF
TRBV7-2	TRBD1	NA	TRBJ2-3	TGTGCCAGCAGCGGGACAGGGTGGACAGATACGCAGTATTTT	CASSGTGWTDTQYF
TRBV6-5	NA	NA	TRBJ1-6	TGTGCCAGCAGGAGGGGAAATTCACCCCTCCACTTT	CASRRGNSPLHF
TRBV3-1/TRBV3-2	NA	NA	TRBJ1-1	TGTGCCAGCAGCCTCTTCGCGGGAGACACTGAAGCTTTCTTT	CASSLFAGDTEAFF
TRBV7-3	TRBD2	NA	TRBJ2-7	TGTGCCAGCAGTACGCGGGGGGGCAACGAGCAGTACTTC	CASSTRGGNEQYF
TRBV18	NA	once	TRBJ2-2	TGTGCCAGCTCACCACCGAATCTAGGCACTTACACCGGGGAGCTGTTTTTT	CASSPPNLGTYTGELFF
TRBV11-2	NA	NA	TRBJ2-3	TGTGCCAGCAGCTACTCCCCCCTCGTAGATACGCAGTATTTT	CASSYSPLVDTQYF
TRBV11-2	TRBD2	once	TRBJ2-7	TGTGCCAGCAGCTTTACAGCGGGACCCTACGAGCAGTACTTC	CASSFTAGPYEQYF
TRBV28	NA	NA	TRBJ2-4	TGTGCCAGCAGTTTTTCGACAGGAAACATTCAGTACTTC	CASSFSTGNIQYF
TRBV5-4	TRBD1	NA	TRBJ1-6	TGTGCCAGCAGCTCGGACAGGGGCGGGTCACCCCTCCACTTT	CASSSDRGGSPLHF
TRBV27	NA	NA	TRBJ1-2	TGTGCCAGCAGTATTTCACGTCCCAACTATGGCTACACCTTC	CASSISRPNYGYTF
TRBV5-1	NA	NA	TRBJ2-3	TGCGCCAGCAGCTTGACGGGGAGGGATACGCAGTATTTT	CASSLTGRDTQYF
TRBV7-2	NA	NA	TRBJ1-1	TGTGCCAGCAGCTACCGATTTGGGCAGGGACCAGCTTTCTTT	CASSYRFGQGPAFF
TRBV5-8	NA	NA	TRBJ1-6	TGTGCCAGCAGCCTGCGACGGTCCCACCTCCACTTT	CASSLRRSHLHF
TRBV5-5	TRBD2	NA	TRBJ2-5	TGTGCCAGCAGCCCCAGGAGTTTAGCGGGAGGTTCCCCCCAAGAGACCCAGTACTTC	CASSPRSLAGGSPQETQYF
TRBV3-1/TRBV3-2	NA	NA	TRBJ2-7	TGTGCCAGCACTCAGGTAGGGGGGTTCGAGCAGTACTTC	CASTQVGGFEQYF
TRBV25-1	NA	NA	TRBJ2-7	TGTGCCAGCAGTGAGCCAGGAGCCTACGAGCAGTACTTC	CASSEPGAYEQYF
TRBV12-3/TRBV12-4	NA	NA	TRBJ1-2	TGTGCCAGCAGTCAAGGGGTCTATGGCTACACCTTC	CASSQGVYGYTF
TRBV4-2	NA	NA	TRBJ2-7	TGTGCCAGCAGCCAAGTCTCGAGATCTATCTCCTACGAGCAGTACTTC	CASSQVSRSISYEQYF
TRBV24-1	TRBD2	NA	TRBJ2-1	TGTGCCACCAGTGAGGCTAGCGGGGTAAGGAATGAGCAGTTCTTC	CATSEASGVRNEQFF
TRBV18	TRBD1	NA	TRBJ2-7	TGTGCCAGCTCCCCGAATGACAGGGGCTACGAGCAGTACTTC	CASSPNDRGYEQYF
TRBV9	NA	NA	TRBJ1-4	TGTGCCAGCAGCGTAGAAGACGGGAATGAAAAACTGTTTTTT	CASSVEDGNEKLFF
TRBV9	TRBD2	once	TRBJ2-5	TGTGCCAGCAGCGCGACTAGCGGGGGAGACGGAGAGACCCAGTACTTC	CASSATSGGDGETQYF
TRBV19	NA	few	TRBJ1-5	TGTGCCAGTACAGCATATTACAATCAGCCCCAGCATTTT	CASTAYYNQPQHF
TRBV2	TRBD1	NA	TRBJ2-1	TGTGCCAGCATAGCTGAGACAGGGAAGGGGAATGAGCAGTTCTTC	CASIAETGKGNEQFF
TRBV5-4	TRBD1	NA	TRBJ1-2	TGTGCCAGCAGCTTGGGGGTCGACAGGGTAGACTATGGCTACACCTTC	CASSLGVDRVDYGYTF
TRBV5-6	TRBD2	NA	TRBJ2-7	TGTGCCAGCAGCCCTTACGGACTAGCGGGGGGAACCTACGAGCAGTACTTC	CASSPYGLAGGTYEQYF
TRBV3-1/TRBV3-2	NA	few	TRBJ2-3	TGTGCCAGCAGCCAAGGAGGGGTCAGTGGGGATACGCAGTATTTT	CASSQGGVSGDTQYF
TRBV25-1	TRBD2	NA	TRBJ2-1	TGTGCCAGCAGTGGTAGCGGGAGTGTGAATGAGCAGTTCTTC	CASSGSGSVNEQFF
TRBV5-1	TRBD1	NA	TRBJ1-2	TGCGCCAGCAGCTCCCGGACAGGGAGGAGTGGGTATGGCTACACCTTC	CASSSRTGRSGYGYTF